These 25 T cell receptor beta chains originate from one sample sequenced in a study of blood T cell repertoires in COVID-19. Sequenced by immunoSEQ multiplex PCR; TCRdb stores in-frame clones only, minus some. This table holds around 480,000 clones, 87% found once. Sequencing was carried out using PBMCs or T cells enriched from blood (not recorded which). Receptor source: a woman in her late teens or twenties who had recovered from COVID-19.

The CDR3 DNA reads as TGTGCCAGCAGACAAGGAGCGGGGGCCTACAATGAGCAGTTCTTC. Protein: CASRQGAGAYNEQFF. J is TRBJ2-1 and V is TRBV11-1; 8 bases line up with TRBD2. CDR3 length: 15 amino acids. Trimming cost V 6 bases and J 2 bases; bases outside gene matches: 6. Germline loops: CDR1 SGHAT, CDR2 FQDESV (reference sequence). The whole variable domain, filled in from reference TRBV11-1 and TRBJ2-1, reads EAEVAQSPRYKITEKSQAVAFWCDPISGHATLYWYRQILGQGPELLVQFQDESVVDDSQLPKDRFSAERLKGVDSTLKIQPAELGDSAMYLCASRQGAGAYNEQFFGPGTRLTVL.

This sequence joins TRBV27 and TRBJ2-5; D call uncertain. Germline CDR1 is MNHEY and CDR2 is SMNVEV (reference sequence). This CDR3 has 15 residues. V shed 5 bases and J shed 1 base, with 14 bases lying between them. The CDR3 DNA follows: TGTGCCAGCAGTCATGTTAGGAACAGCCAAGAGACCCAGTACTTC. Translating gives CASSHVRNSQETQYF.

The V and J genes are TRBV5-1 and TRBJ2-3, with D perhaps TRBD2 (6 bases). Trimming took off 4 bases at V and 2 bases at J, with 11 bases between the two ends. The length of the CDR3 is 14 residues. From germline, CDR1 is SGHRS and CDR2 YFSETQ. CDR3 amino acids: CASSVGLNTDTQYF. The CDR3 DNA sequence: TGCGCCAGCAGCGTGGGACTTAACACAGATACGCAGTATTTT.

The rearrangement uses TRBV7-2 and TRBJ2-5, with 7 bases lining up with TRBD1. This CDR3 comprises 15 residues. V was pared by 4 bases and J by 3 bases, with 8 bases of the junction left unmatched. Germline V lookup: CDR1 SGHTA, CDR2 FQGNSA. Here the CDR3 reads CASSSQGDGEETQYF. DNA for the CDR3: TGTGCCAGCAGCTCTCAGGGGGATGGTGAAGAGACCCAGTACTTC.

The chain carries TRBV27 and TRBJ2-3, with 13 bases fitting TRBD2. V shed 5 bases and J 2 bases; nucleotides not matched to a gene: 7. The CDR3 contains 17 residues. Germline assignment: CDR1 MNHEY and CDR2 SMNVEV (reference sequence). Here the CDR3 DNA reads TGTGCCAGCAGTCCTTGGACTAGCGGGGGTCACACAGATACGCAGTATTTT. Translated, it gives CASSPWTSGGHTDTQYF.

The chain joins TRBV2 to TRBJ2-7; 8 positions match TRBD2. The CDR3 loop spans 14 amino acids. Unmatched junction bases numbered 4, after V lost 2 bases and J lost 4 bases. The germline V gene has CDR1 SNHLY and CDR2 FYNNEI. CDR3 amino acids: CASSEYGTRYEQYF. The CDR3 bases are TGTGCCAGCAGTGAATATGGGACTAGGTACGAGCAGTACTTC. Looking up the rest from reference TRBV2 and TRBJ2-7 gives the full variable domain: EPEVTQTPSHQVTQMGQEVILRCVPISNHLYFYWYRQILGQKVEFLVSFYNNEISEKSEIFDDQFSVERPDGSNFTLKIRSTKLEDSAMYFCASSEYGTRYEQYFGPGTRLTVT.

The rearrangement joins TRBV9 to TRBJ1-5, with 9 bases aligning to TRBD1. Germline V CDR1 and CDR2: SGDLS, YYNGEE. Germline trimming cut 0 bases from V and 7 bases from J; bases unmatched to any gene: 11. The CDR3 is 17 residues long. CDR3 region: CASSVAPLQGAGQPQHF. CDR3 sequence (DNA): TGTGCCAGCAGCGTAGCTCCATTACAGGGGGCAGGACAGCCCCAGCATTTT.

V usage is TRBV25-1 and J usage is TRBJ1-1; the D is unclear. Trimming took 6 bases from V and 4 from J, leaving 9 bases between them. The CDR3 is 12 amino acids. The germline V gene encodes CDR1 MGHDK and CDR2 SYGVNS. CDR3 sequence (DNA): TGTGCCAGCAGGGAGGGAGGCACTGAAGCTTTCTTT. Translating it yields CASREGGTEAFF.

The V gene is TRBV5-1, the J gene TRBJ1-2, with 8 bases identical to TRBD1. V shed 1 base and J 2 bases; nucleotides not matched to a gene: 4. Germline assignment: CDR1 SGHRS and CDR2 YFSETQ. The CDR3 is 15 residues long. The CDR3 loop reads CASSLRAGGNYGYTF. CDR3 DNA sequence: TGCGCCAGCAGCTTGAGGGCAGGGGGCAACTATGGCTACACCTTC.

V usage is TRBV14 and J usage is TRBJ2-5, with 8 bases identical to TRBD1. Germline V gene data show CDR1 as SGHDN and CDR2 as FVKESK. The CDR3 contains 18 residues. V gave up 3 bases and J gave up 4 bases; unmatched junction bases: 16. The CDR3 DNA reads TGTGCCAGCAGCCAGGGTGAAATGTCGGACAGGGTGACAGAGACCCAGTACTTC. Translation gives CASSQGEMSDRVTETQYF.

This clone was picked up a small number of times. This chain joins TRBV5-5 and TRBJ1-5; weak D call: TRBD1 (5 bases). Germline V lookup: CDR1 SGHKS, CDR2 YYEKEE (reference sequence). The CDR3 extends over 17 amino acids. V was trimmed by 4 bases and J by 3 bases, leaving 20 bases between them. The CDR3: CASSPGLPNRDNQPQHF. The CDR3 nucleotides are TGTGCCAGCAGCCCGGGACTCCCGAACCGGGACAATCAGCCCCAGCATTTT.

V gene TRBV3-1 (or the pseudogene TRBV3-2) combines with J gene TRBJ1-1; D unresolved. The length of the CDR3 is 13 residues. Trimming cost V 5 bases and J 8 bases, with 15 bases left between them. Germline V gene lookup returns CDR1 LGHDT and CDR2 YNNKEL (reference sequence). CDR3 bases: TGTGCCAGCAGCTCCTCCAGGTCGTTGGAAGCTTTCTTT. This sequence encodes CASSSSRSLEAFF.

The V gene is TRBV7-2, the J gene TRBJ1-1; no firm D call. From germline, CDR1 is SGHTA and CDR2 FQGNSA. The CDR3 sequence is 15 residues long. Deletions cut 4 bases from V and 2 bases from J, with 14 bases between. The CDR3 region has the DNA TGTGCCAGCAGCTCATACCTCGGTCGAAACACTGAAGCTTTCTTT. It is translated as CASSSYLGRNTEAFF.

The DNA for the CDR3 is TGCGCCAGCTTGGGACAGAGCAACACCGGGGAGCTGTTTTTT. This encodes CASLGQSNTGELFF. The V and J genes are TRBV5-1 and TRBJ2-2; TRBD1 matches at 7 bases. Losses at the gene ends were 7 bases for V and 2 bases for J; bases not matched to a gene: 5. The CDR3 covers 14 residues. Germline-derived CDR1 and CDR2 are SGHRS and YFSETQ. Filled out from reference TRBV5-1 and TRBJ2-2, the complete variable domain reads KAGVTQTPRYLIKTRGQQVTLSCSPISGHRSVSWYQQTPGQGLQFLFEYFSETQRNKGNFPGRFSGRQFSNSRSEMNVSTLELGDSALYLCASLGQSNTGELFFGEGSRLTVL.

The chain is built from TRBV6-5 and TRBJ2-5, with a possible D match to TRBD2 (5 bases). The length of the CDR3 is 13 residues. CDR1 is MNHEY, CDR2 SVGAGI, per germline. V was shortened by 6 bases and J by 2 bases, with 10 bases between the two germline ends. CDR3 loop: CASRIPGQETQYF. In nucleotides, the CDR3 is TGTGCCAGCAGAATTCCGGGGCAAGAGACCCAGTACTTC.

The chain joins TRBV27 to TRBJ2-1, with 9 bases identical to TRBD1. The CDR3 is 14 amino acids. Germline CDR1 is MNHEY and CDR2 is SMNVEV (reference sequence). V lost 3 bases and J lost 9; bases outside the gene matches: 6. DNA of the CDR3: TGTGCCAGCAGTTTGCGGGACAGGGTGGGTGAGCAGTTCTTC. This codes for CASSLRDRVGEQFF.

Only one count was recorded for this clone. The rearrangement uses TRBV5-6 and TRBJ2-5; D uncertain. Germline-derived CDR1 and CDR2 are SGHDT and YYEEEE. Deletions cut 2 bases from V and 3 bases from J, with 8 bases between. CDR3 length: 13 residues. This CDR3 reads CASSFVSEETQYF. As DNA, the CDR3 is TGTGCCAGCAGCTTCGTCTCTGAAGAGACCCAGTACTTC.

The rearrangement links TRBV28 to TRBJ1-2, with TRBD1 as a possible D gene (6 bases). The CDR3 length is 18 residues. Germline values: CDR1 MDHEN, CDR2 SYDVKM. V lost 6 bases and J lost 0, with 23 bases in between. CDR3 residues: CASSPFGGWDNTNYGYTF. The CDR3 DNA is TGTGCCAGCAGCCCATTTGGAGGTTGGGACAATACTAACTATGGCTACACCTTC.

As to this clone: At the DNA level, this CDR3 is encoded by other sequences in the same sample as well. V is TRBV7-9 and J is TRBJ2-7; 9 bases line up with TRBD1. Germline-derived CDR1 and CDR2 are SEHNR and FQNEAQ (reference sequence). This CDR3 has 15 residues. With V trimmed by 4 bases and J by 0 bases, 4 bases remained unmatched. The CDR3 protein is CASSSGTGSSYEQYF. The DNA of the CDR3 is TGTGCCAGCAGCTCGGGGACAGGGAGCTCCTACGAGCAGTACTTC.

This clone was seen a few times. This rearrangement joins TRBV10-2 to TRBJ1-4; D is possibly TRBD1 (5 bases). The germline V gene has CDR1 WSHSY and CDR2 SAAADI. The V end was cut by 2 bases, the J end by 4 bases, with 8 bases between. The CDR3 consists of 14 residues. The CDR3: CASSEVGGNEKLFF. CDR3 DNA: TGCGCCAGCAGTGAGGTGGGGGGTAATGAAAAACTGTTTTTT.

In this sample, this clone turned up once. The J gene is TRBJ2-7, the V gene TRBV7-2, with 7 bases lining up with TRBD2. Trimming removed 3 bases from V and 5 bases from J; junction bases left unmatched: 4. CDR3 length: 13 amino acids. Germline assignment: CDR1 SGHTA and CDR2 FQGNSA. CDR3 in DNA: TGTGCCAGCAGCTTGGGAGCGGGGAACGAGCAGTACTTC. Translating it yields CASSLGAGNEQYF.

V is TRBV21-1 and J is TRBJ2-5; no DNA check was done on the table's D call, TRBD1. TRBV21-1 is reported as a pseudogene. There are 17 residues in the CDR3. The CDR3, as DNA: TGTGCCAGCAGCAAAAGGAACAGGGGCCAAACTGAAGAGACCCAGTACTTC. This gives the protein CASSKRNRGQTEETQYF.

The chain recombines TRBV27 with TRBJ2-5, with TRBD2 identical over 9 bases. The V gene end was trimmed by 6 bases and the J gene end by 0 bases; junction bases not matched to a gene: 8. The CDR3 has 16 amino acids. Germline V gene sequence: CDR1 MNHEY, CDR2 SMNVEV (reference sequence). The CDR3 sequence is CASSGRGGPDQETQYF. The CDR3 region has the DNA TGTGCCAGCAGCGGGCGGGGGGGTCCCGACCAAGAGACCCAGTACTTC.

The J gene is TRBJ1-6, the V gene TRBV30; D unresolved. V lost 2 bases, J lost 7 bases, and 15 bases lay in between. Germline-derived CDR1 and CDR2 are GTSNPN and SVGIG (reference sequence). The CDR3 contains 15 residues. Written as DNA, the CDR3 is TGTGCCTGGAGTCACTCGCCCCTATGGAATTCACCCCTCCACTTT. It yields the protein CAWSHSPLWNSPLHF.

The CDR3 spells CASSENGANYGYTF. The CDR3 DNA sequence: TGTGCCAGCAGCGAAAATGGAGCAAACTATGGCTACACCTTC. The V and J genes are TRBV2 and TRBJ1-2; D call uncertain. The CDR3 totals 14 residues. Between the trimmed V and J ends, which lost 6 bases and 2 bases, there was a span of 13 bases. CDR1 and CDR2 from the germline V gene are SNHLY and FYNNEI.